The 15 T cell receptor beta chains listed next were all sequenced from one sample in a study of blood T cell repertoires in COVID-19. Produced via immunoSEQ multiplex PCR; TCRdb's table is partial and in-frame only. The sample contains some 220,000 clones, roughly 80% of which appear only once. The sequenced material came from peripheral blood. These receptor sequences come from a woman aged 70-85 years with COVID-19, enrolled during active disease.

The chain carries TRBV7-3 and TRBJ2-1, with 8 bases aligning to TRBD2. The CDR3 spans 17 residues. Per the germline V gene, CDR1 is SGHTA and CDR2 is FQGTGA. The V and J ends lost 5 bases and 0 bases, in that order; junction bases with no gene match: 9. The CDR3 reads CASSVPTSEGSYNEQFF. CDR3 coding DNA: TGTGCCAGCAGCGTCCCGACTAGCGAGGGCTCCTACAATGAGCAGTTCTTC.

Written as DNA, the CDR3 is TGCAGCGCTAAAAGGACAGGGAGCACAGATACGCAGTATTTT. Its protein is CSAKRTGSTDTQYF. The rearrangement joins TRBV29-1 to TRBJ2-3; 8 positions agree with TRBD1. The CDR3 is 14 amino acids. After removal of 7 bases from V and 0 bases from J, the junction contained 6 bases not matched to a gene. Germline lookup yields CDR1 SQVTM and CDR2 ANQGSEA.

The chain is built from TRBV5-1 and TRBJ2-2; D not resolved. Germline V gene data show CDR1 as SGHRS and CDR2 as YFSETQ. V lost 2 bases and J 1 base, leaving 9 bases between the germline ends. This CDR3 spans 15 amino acids. The CDR3 protein is CASSFDPGNTGELFF. CDR3 DNA sequence: TGCGCCAGCAGCTTCGACCCGGGGAACACCGGGGAGCTGTTTTTT.

The chain joins TRBV5-1 to TRBJ2-6; 7 bases fit TRBD1. Germline assignment: CDR1 SGHRS and CDR2 YFSETQ. V lost 3 bases to trimming and J lost 0 bases; unmatched junction nucleotides: 6. The CDR3 has 17 amino acids. The DNA of the CDR3 is TGCGCCAGCAGCTCAGGGACAGTCAGCTCTGGGGCCAACGTCCTGACTTTC. Translating gives CASSSGTVSSGANVLTF.

This chain links TRBV3-1 (or the pseudogene TRBV3-2) with TRBJ1-6, with unresolved D. From germline, CDR1 is LGHDT and CDR2 YNNKEL (reference sequence). The CDR3 length is 13 residues. V lost 1 base and J 8 bases, leaving 6 bases between the germline ends. The CDR3 is CASSQGVDSPLHF. CDR3 DNA sequence: TGTGCCAGCAGCCAAGGAGTTGATTCACCCCTCCACTTT.

The chain recombines TRBV3-1 (or the pseudogene TRBV3-2) with TRBJ1-2, with D possibly being TRBD1 (5 bases). Trimming pared 4 bases from V and 8 bases from J, leaving 11 bases between. The CDR3 runs to 12 residues. Germline V lookup: CDR1 LGHDT, CDR2 YNNKEL (reference sequence). CDR3 nucleotide sequence: TGTGCCAGCAGCCCAGGGTTAGGAGGCTACACCTTC. Translation gives CASSPGLGGYTF.

The chain couples TRBV5-6 to TRBJ2-7, with 12 bases that match TRBD1. With V trimmed by 4 bases and J by 2 bases, 7 bases remained unmatched. Germline V gene lookup returns CDR1 SGHDT and CDR2 YYEEEE. The CDR3 has 16 residues. Here the CDR3 reads CASSASGTGGPYEQYF. CDR3 DNA sequence: TGTGCCAGCAGCGCCTCCGGGACAGGGGGCCCCTACGAGCAGTACTTC.

This clone has more than one count but fewer than ten. The chain couples TRBV4-2 to TRBJ2-7; 7 bases map to TRBD1. Germline loops: CDR1 LGHNA, CDR2 YNFKEQ. This CDR3 contains 15 residues. After removal of 0 bases from V and 3 bases from J, the junction contained 5 bases not matched to a gene. CDR3 protein: CASSQDRGQSYEQYF. The CDR3 DNA reads as TGTGCCAGCAGCCAAGATCGGGGACAGAGCTACGAGCAGTACTTC.

The V call is TRBV5-1, the J call TRBJ2-3; 7 bases are a match to TRBD2. CDR3 length: 15 amino acids. J was trimmed by 1 base and V by 0 bases; bases with no gene match: 2. CDR1 SGHRS and CDR2 YFSETQ come from the germline V gene. The CDR3 loop reads CASSLVLAGTDTQYF. For the CDR3, the DNA is TGCGCCAGCAGCTTGGTTCTAGCGGGCACAGATACGCAGTATTTT.

The DNA of the CDR3 is TGCGCCAGCAGCCAAGAGGCGGGAAGGAATGAGCAGTTCTTC. It is translated as CASSQEAGRNEQFF. This chain uses TRBV4-3 with TRBJ2-1, with D possibly TRBD2 on 6 matching bases. Looked up from germline, CDR1 is LGHNA and CDR2 is YSLEER. Trimming cost V 0 bases and J 7 bases, with 10 bases left between them. This CDR3 spans 14 amino acids.

V and J are TRBV4-1 and TRBJ2-5; D call uncertain. V was shortened by 1 base and J by 7 bases, with 4 bases between the two germline ends. Germline-derived CDR1 and CDR2 are MGHRA and YSYEKL. CDR3 size: 11 residues. CDR3 amino acids: CASSQGRTQYF. The CDR3 coding sequence is TGCGCCAGCAGCCAAGGGAGGACCCAGTACTTC.

The chain is built from TRBV9 and TRBJ2-3; TRBD1 matches at 9 bases. The J segment lost 2 bases and the V segment lost 1 base, leaving 5 bases of the junction unmatched. The V gene's germline CDR1 is SGDLS and CDR2 YYNGEE. This CDR3 has 16 amino acids. The CDR3 DNA reads TGTGCCAGCAGCGTAATGGGACAGGGAGACACAGATACGCAGTATTTT. It codes for CASSVMGQGDTDTQYF.

This clone was recorded a few times. V gene TRBV5-1 combines with J gene TRBJ2-2; possibly TRBD2 for D (6 bases). Germline CDR1 reads SGHRS; CDR2 reads YFSETQ. This CDR3 is built from 16 residues. V was trimmed by 4 bases and J by 0 bases, leaving 13 bases between them. The CDR3 here is CASSRRGGPNTGELFF. DNA for the CDR3: TGCGCCAGCAGCAGGAGGGGTGGTCCGAACACCGGGGAGCTGTTTTTT.

The rearrangement uses TRBV18 and TRBJ1-5; D might be TRBD1 (5 bases). This CDR3 is 14 amino acids long. V was pared by 2 bases and J by 2 bases, with 7 bases between. The germline V gene encodes CDR1 KGHSH and CDR2 LQKENI. The CDR3 loop reads CASSPTTGNQPQHF. The CDR3 bases are TGTGCCAGCTCACCAACGACAGGCAATCAGCCCCAGCATTTT.

This chain links TRBV11-3 with TRBJ1-1; D is undetermined. Between the trimmed V and J ends, which lost 1 base and 0 bases, there was a span of 24 bases. The CDR3 sequence is 20 residues long. The germline V gene has CDR1 SGHNT and CDR2 YENEEA. This CDR3 is CASSLVFRFVEEKLNTEAFF. The DNA of the CDR3 is TGTGCCAGCAGCTTAGTGTTCAGATTTGTAGAGGAGAAACTGAACACTGAAGCTTTCTTT.